The 14 T cell receptor beta chains below come from one sample, sequenced in a study of cytomegalovirus exposure and HLA in healthy donors. Amplification used 60 Vbeta primers and 13 Jbeta primers. Libraries were prepared by immunoSEQ multiplex PCR; TCRdb keeps only in-frame clonotypes and omits some of them. The sample has about 110,000 clones, roughly 77% seen once; the top ten hold 2.5%. Sequencing used PBMCs. These receptors all come from a man aged 40-50 years in good health and CMV-seronegative.

This chain links TRBV5-1 with TRBJ1-2; 9 nucleotides match TRBD1. J was trimmed by 9 bases and V by 5 bases; bases with no gene match: 11. Germline V gene sequence: CDR1 SGHRS, CDR2 YFSETQ. This CDR3 has 14 residues. The CDR3 region is CASSVRGQGSSYTF. In DNA, the CDR3 is TGCGCCAGCAGTGTTCGAGGACAGGGGAGTAGCTACACCTTC.

The genes are TRBV30 and TRBJ1-6; 10 bases fit TRBD1. The CDR3 has 18 amino acids. Germline V lookup: CDR1 GTSNPN, CDR2 SVGIG (reference sequence). Losses at the gene ends were 3 bases for V and 8 bases for J; bases not matched to a gene: 16. CDR3 DNA sequence: TGTGCCTGGAGCCGACCGGGACAGGGGAAAGGCCGAGATTCACCCCTCCACTTT. Translation gives CAWSRPGQGKGRDSPLHF.

The chain carries TRBV16 and TRBJ1-3; D remains ambiguous. Germline-derived CDR1 and CDR2 are KGHSY and FQNENV. The V end was cut by 4 bases, the J end by 0 bases, with 13 bases between. This CDR3 region has 16 residues. Written as DNA, the CDR3 is TGTGCCAGCAGCCGGGAGAGCATATCCTCTGGAAACACCATATATTTT. Residues: CASSRESISSGNTIYF.

The V call is TRBV2, the J call TRBJ1-6; 7 bases align to TRBD1. Germline V gene sequence: CDR1 SNHLY, CDR2 FYNNEI. The CDR3 runs 14 residues. The trim removed 7 bases at V and 5 bases at J, leaving 5 bases unmatched. The CDR3 is CASTKQGNNSPLHF. CDR3 nucleotides: TGTGCCAGCACCAAACAGGGGAATAATTCACCCCTCCACTTT.

This clone has a single count. The gene calls are TRBV5-4 and TRBJ1-2; possible D gene TRBD1, 6 bases. The V and J ends lost 2 bases and 8 bases respectively, with 16 bases between them. The germline V gene has CDR1 SGHNT and CDR2 YYREEE (reference sequence). CDR3 length: 14 residues. In DNA, the CDR3 is TGTGCCAGCAGCTTACAGGGCTCTCCAGTGGGCTACACCTTC. It codes for CASSLQGSPVGYTF.

This clone was counted once. The V call is TRBV5-6, the J call TRBJ2-4; D perhaps matches TRBD1 (6 bases). V lost 0 bases, J lost 6 bases, and 16 bases lay in between. Germline values: CDR1 SGHDT, CDR2 YYEEEE. This CDR3 region has 16 residues. The CDR3 here is CASSLAGQPRLNIQYF. The CDR3 DNA sequence: TGTGCCAGCAGCTTGGCTGGACAGCCTAGGCTAAACATTCAGTACTTC.

The chain carries TRBV5-6 and TRBJ1-5; TRBD1 matches at 8 bases. In germline, CDR1 is SGHDT, CDR2 YYEEEE. The CDR3 totals 17 residues. V lost 3 bases to trimming and J lost 0 bases; unmatched junction nucleotides: 8. The CDR3 is CASSSRTGLNSNQPQHF. The CDR3, as DNA: TGTGCCAGCAGCTCGCGGACAGGGCTAAATAGCAATCAGCCCCAGCATTTT.

The rearrangement links TRBV7-9 to TRBJ1-5, with D tentatively TRBD1 (6 bases). Germline loops: CDR1 SEHNR, CDR2 FQNEAQ (reference sequence). The CDR3 extends over 17 amino acids. V gave up 1 base and J gave up 3 bases, with 16 bases separating them. The CDR3 loop is CASSLGVRQGINQPQHF. The CDR3 DNA sequence: TGTGCCAGCAGCTTAGGGGTTAGGCAGGGGATCAATCAGCCCCAGCATTTT.

The V call is TRBV2, the J call TRBJ2-7; no definite D call. V lost 6 bases and J 1 base, leaving 7 bases between the germline ends. Per germline, CDR1 SNHLY and CDR2 FYNNEI. CDR3 size: 12 residues. This CDR3 is CASRPESYEQYF. Here the CDR3 DNA reads TGTGCCAGCAGACCGGAGTCCTACGAGCAGTACTTC.

CDR3 sequence reads: CASSTTGTRLYEQYF. The CDR3 nucleotides are TGTGCCAGCAGCACCACTGGGACACGGCTCTACGAGCAGTACTTC. The chain recombines TRBV6-6 with TRBJ2-7; a weak D match, TRBD1 (6 bases). This CDR3 has 15 residues. Germline assignment: CDR1 MNHNY and CDR2 SVGAGI (reference sequence). V lost 6 bases to trimming and J lost 3 bases, with 18 bases between them.

This clone has more than one count but fewer than ten. The rearrangement joins TRBV18 to TRBJ2-3, with 10 bases matching TRBD1. J was trimmed by 4 bases and V by 0 bases; bases with no gene match: 1. The germline V gene encodes CDR1 KGHSH and CDR2 LQKENI. The CDR3 extends over 15 amino acids. CDR3 sequence (DNA): TGTGCCAGCTCACCACCCGGGACAGGGGCAGATACGCAGTATTTT. Protein sequence: CASSPPGTGADTQYF.

This clone was seen more than once but under ten times. The gene calls are TRBV11-2 and TRBJ2-1; 13 nucleotides align to TRBD2. The J segment lost 4 bases and the V segment lost 4 bases, leaving 13 bases of the junction unmatched. This CDR3 has 19 residues. Germline loops: CDR1 SGHAT, CDR2 FQNNGV. The CDR3 here is CASSSAPGLAGRGYNEQFF. The DNA for the CDR3 is TGTGCCAGCAGCTCCGCGCCGGGACTAGCGGGGCGTGGGTACAATGAGCAGTTCTTC.

The chain uses TRBV6-1 and TRBJ2-3; 8 nucleotides line up with TRBD1. The CDR3 extends over 14 amino acids. The V gene's germline CDR1 is MNHNS and CDR2 SASEGT. After removal of 6 bases from V and 3 bases from J, the junction contained 5 bases not matched to a gene. DNA for the CDR3: TGTGCCAGCAGGGACAGGGCGATTACAGATACGCAGTATTTT. It is translated as CASRDRAITDTQYF.

The J gene is TRBJ1-2, the V gene TRBV5-5; possible D gene TRBD1, 5 bases. Trimming shortened V by 4 bases and J by 3 bases, and 10 bases separated the two germline ends. The CDR3 runs to 13 residues. Per the germline V gene, CDR1 is SGHKS and CDR2 is YYEKEE (reference sequence). CDR3 sequence reads: CASSQQVDYGYTF. In DNA form, the CDR3 reads TGTGCCAGCAGCCAACAGGTCGACTATGGCTACACCTTC.